This T cell receptor (beta chain) was captured by sequencing in a study of OX40 agonist ivuxolimab in advanced cancers. Turning to the study itself: The eligibility criteria allowed prior anti-PD-1, anti-PD-L1 or anti-CTLA-4 therapy, and under 50% had some.

The CDR3 is made up of 15 amino acids. V lost 5 bases to trimming and J lost 7 bases, with 18 bases between them. Germline assignment: CDR1 PRHDT and CDR2 FYEKMQ (reference sequence). Data came from immunoSEQ multiplex PCR; TCRdb stores just in-frame clones and leaves some out. The sample carries tens of thousands of clones, almost 95% recorded once. Sequenced material: CD4+ or CD8+ T cells sorted from blood, taken in a trial of the OX40 agonist ivuxolimab. The rearrangement joins TRBV13 to TRBJ2-1, with D maybe TRBD2 (7 bases). The sequence was obtained from an adult with an advanced solid tumor such as melanoma, head and neck, liver or kidney cancer. The CDR3 region is CASSPLGGAGNEQFF. In DNA form, the CDR3 reads TGTGCCAGCAGCCCTCTGGGGGGGGCGGGGAATGAGCAGTTCTTC.